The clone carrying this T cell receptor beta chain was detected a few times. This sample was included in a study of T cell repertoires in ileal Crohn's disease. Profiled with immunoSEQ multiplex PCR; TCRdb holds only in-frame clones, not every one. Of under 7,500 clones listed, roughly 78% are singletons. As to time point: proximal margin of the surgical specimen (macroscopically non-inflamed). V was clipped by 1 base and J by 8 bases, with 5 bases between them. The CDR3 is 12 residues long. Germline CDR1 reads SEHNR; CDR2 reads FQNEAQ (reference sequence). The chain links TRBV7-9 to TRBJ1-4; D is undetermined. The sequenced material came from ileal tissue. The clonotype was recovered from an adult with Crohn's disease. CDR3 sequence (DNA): TGTGCCAGCAGCTTAGTTGGGGAAAAACTGTTTTTT. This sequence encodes CASSLVGEKLFF. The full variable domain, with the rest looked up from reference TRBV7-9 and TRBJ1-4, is DTGVSQNPRHKITKRGQNVTFRCDPISEHNRLYWYRQTLGQGPEFLTYFQNEAQLEKSRLLSDRFSAERPKGSFSTLEIQRTEQGDSAMYLCASSLVGEKLFFGSGTQLSVL.